This T cell receptor (beta chain) was identified in a study of control samples from healthy donors and cancer patients. Germline-derived CDR1 and CDR2 are MGHDK and SYGVNS. CDR3 length: 15 residues. Trimming removed 7 bases from V and 0 bases from J, with 15 bases in between. Method: immunoSEQ multiplex PCR; TCRdb's copy keeps in-frame clones and lacks some. This sample has around 43,000 clones; around 90% occur once, and the top ten carry around 4%. This clone was seen more than once but under ten times. Sequencing was done on a sample of blood. This receptor was obtained from a woman aged 45-59 years in good health. The chain links TRBV25-1 to TRBJ1-1, with unresolved D. Here the CDR3 reads CASILRELLNTEAFF. DNA of the CDR3: TGTGCCAGCATACTCAGAGAGCTTTTGAACACTGAAGCTTTCTTT.